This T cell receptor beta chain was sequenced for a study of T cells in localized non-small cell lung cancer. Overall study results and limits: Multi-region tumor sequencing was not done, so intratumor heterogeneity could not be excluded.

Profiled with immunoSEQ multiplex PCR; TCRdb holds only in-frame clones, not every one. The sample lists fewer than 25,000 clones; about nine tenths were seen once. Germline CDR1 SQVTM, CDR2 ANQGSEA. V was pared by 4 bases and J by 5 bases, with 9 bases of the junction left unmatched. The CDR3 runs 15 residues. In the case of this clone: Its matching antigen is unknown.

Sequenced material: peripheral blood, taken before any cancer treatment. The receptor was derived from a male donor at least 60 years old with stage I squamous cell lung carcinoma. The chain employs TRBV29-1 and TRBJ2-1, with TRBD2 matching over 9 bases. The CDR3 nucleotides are TGCAGCGTTGCCCTAGGCGGGGGGGCTGACAATGAGCAGTTCTTC. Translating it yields CSVALGGGADNEQFF.